These T cell receptor beta chains were read from a single sample in a study of blood T cell repertoires in COVID-19. The method was immunoSEQ multiplex PCR; TCRdb's version includes in-frame clones alone and lacks a portion of them. The table lists tens of thousands of clones, around 83% of them singletons, with 27% in the top ten. Input material: peripheral blood. These receptors all stem from a human donor in a cohort sampled during active COVID-19. Each CDR3 is given with its conserved first and last residue. The order of the fields is J gene, V gene, D gene, clone size, CDR3 DNA, CDR3 protein. A D gene is named only where the DNA matches it firmly. Clone size is stated in some rows and not others, as once, few, many or a class when expanded.

j_call: TRBJ1-1
v_call: TRBV10-2
d_call: TRBD1
clone_size: .
cdr3_nt: TGCGCCAGCAGTGAGTGGACAGGGAACACTGAAGCTTTCTTT
cdr3_aa: CASSEWTGNTEAFF

j_call: TRBJ1-6
v_call: TRBV3-1/TRBV3-2
d_call: .
clone_size: .
cdr3_nt: TGTGCCAGCAGCCAAAAACAGGTGCGGTCACCCCTCCACTTT
cdr3_aa: CASSQKQVRSPLHF

j_call: TRBJ1-3
v_call: TRBV27
d_call: .
clone_size: .
cdr3_nt: TGTGCCAGCAGTGGGGGGGGCTCTGGAAACACCATATATTTT
cdr3_aa: CASSGGGSGNTIYF

j_call: TRBJ2-5
v_call: TRBV6-5
d_call: .
clone_size: once
cdr3_nt: TGTGCCGTATTCGGCGGCCAGGGGGAGACCCAGTACTTC
cdr3_aa: CAVFGGQGETQYF

j_call: TRBJ1-2
v_call: TRBV9
d_call: .
clone_size: .
cdr3_nt: TGTGCCAGCAGCGTAGGTCCGACGGGCTATGGCTACACCTTC
cdr3_aa: CASSVGPTGYGYTF

j_call: TRBJ1-1
v_call: TRBV5-6
d_call: .
clone_size: few
cdr3_nt: TGTGCCAGCAACTCGGGCTTTCAGGGAGCTTTCTTT
cdr3_aa: CASNSGFQGAFF

j_call: TRBJ1-4
v_call: TRBV7-2
d_call: .
clone_size: .
cdr3_nt: TGTGCCAGCAGCCCCGACATTTCAACTAATGAAAAACTGTTTTTT
cdr3_aa: CASSPDISTNEKLFF

j_call: TRBJ2-1
v_call: TRBV3-1/TRBV3-2
d_call: TRBD2
clone_size: .
cdr3_nt: TGTGCCAGCAGCCAAGCTCTTAGCGGGGGGCTTGGGCACAATGAGCAGTTCTTC
cdr3_aa: CASSQALSGGLGHNEQFF

j_call: TRBJ2-5
v_call: TRBV11-1
d_call: .
clone_size: .
cdr3_nt: TGTGCCAGCAGCTTCGGGGAGACCCAGTACTTC
cdr3_aa: CASSFGETQYF

j_call: TRBJ2-2
v_call: TRBV30
d_call: TRBD2
clone_size: .
cdr3_nt: TGTGCCTGGAGTGTACTGAGCGGGGGGGCCGGCGGGGAGCTGTTTTTT
cdr3_aa: CAWSVLSGGAGGELFF

j_call: TRBJ1-2
v_call: TRBV5-1
d_call: TRBD1
clone_size: .
cdr3_nt: TGCGCCAGCAGCTTGGCGGACAGGGGGCGAGGCTACACCTTC
cdr3_aa: CASSLADRGRGYTF

j_call: TRBJ2-7
v_call: TRBV5-6
d_call: .
clone_size: once
cdr3_nt: TGTGCCAGCAGCTTGACAGACTCCTACGAGCAGTACTTC
cdr3_aa: CASSLTDSYEQYF

j_call: TRBJ1-1
v_call: TRBV29-1
d_call: .
clone_size: once
cdr3_nt: TGCAGCGTCGGGCACAGGGACACTGAAGCTTTCTTT
cdr3_aa: CSVGHRDTEAFF

j_call: TRBJ2-5
v_call: TRBV19
d_call: .
clone_size: .
cdr3_nt: TGTGCCAGTAGTATCCCACACAGGAAAGAGACCCAGTACTTC
cdr3_aa: CASSIPHRKETQYF

j_call: TRBJ2-3
v_call: TRBV14
d_call: .
clone_size: .
cdr3_nt: TGTGCCAGCAGTGTCTTGGGGAGTACTATCACAGATACGCAGTATTTT
cdr3_aa: CASSVLGSTITDTQYF

j_call: TRBJ2-7
v_call: TRBV3-1/TRBV3-2
d_call: .
clone_size: .
cdr3_nt: TGTGCCAGCAGCCAAGGAGGCAGGGGCTACGAGCAGTACTTC
cdr3_aa: CASSQGGRGYEQYF

j_call: TRBJ2-7
v_call: TRBV7-2
d_call: TRBD2
clone_size: .
cdr3_nt: TGTGCCAGCAGACCTCATCTGACTAGCGGGGGCTACGAGCAGTACTTC
cdr3_aa: CASRPHLTSGGYEQYF

j_call: TRBJ2-7
v_call: TRBV4-2
d_call: TRBD2
clone_size: .
cdr3_nt: TGTGCCAGCAGGGATACTAGCGGGGTTTCCTCCTACGAGCAGTACTTC
cdr3_aa: CASRDTSGVSSYEQYF

j_call: TRBJ1-6
v_call: TRBV5-1
d_call: .
clone_size: .
cdr3_nt: TGCGCCAGCAGCTTGGAACAGGGCGGTAATTCACCCCTCCACTTT
cdr3_aa: CASSLEQGGNSPLHF

j_call: TRBJ2-7
v_call: TRBV5-4
d_call: TRBD2
clone_size: .
cdr3_nt: TGTGCCAGCAGCTCGAGAACCGGGACTAGCGGCGCCTACGAGCAGTACTTC
cdr3_aa: CASSSRTGTSGAYEQYF

j_call: TRBJ2-1
v_call: TRBV29-1
d_call: .
clone_size: .
cdr3_nt: TGCAGCGTTCCGGGAACGTCCTACAATGAGCAGTTCTTC
cdr3_aa: CSVPGTSYNEQFF

j_call: TRBJ2-1
v_call: TRBV5-4
d_call: .
clone_size: .
cdr3_nt: TGTGCCAGCAGCTTGGAGAGTTACAATGAGCAGTTCTTC
cdr3_aa: CASSLESYNEQFF

j_call: TRBJ2-7
v_call: TRBV5-4
d_call: .
clone_size: once
cdr3_nt: TGTGCCAGCAGCTTGGAGCCGGAGGCCGAGCAGTACTTC
cdr3_aa: CASSLEPEAEQYF

j_call: TRBJ2-5
v_call: TRBV11-1
d_call: .
clone_size: .
cdr3_nt: TGTGCCAGCAGCTTAGGAGGATCAGAGACCCAGTACTTC
cdr3_aa: CASSLGGSETQYF

j_call: TRBJ2-5
v_call: TRBV18
d_call: .
clone_size: .
cdr3_nt: TGTGCCAGCTCACCAGTCCGGGAACAAGAGACCCAGTACTTC
cdr3_aa: CASSPVREQETQYF

j_call: TRBJ1-2
v_call: TRBV6-2/TRBV6-3
d_call: TRBD1
clone_size: .
cdr3_nt: TGTGCCAGCAGTTACTTCACCCGGACAGGCGTTAACTATGGCTACACCTTC
cdr3_aa: CASSYFTRTGVNYGYTF

j_call: TRBJ2-7
v_call: TRBV10-3
d_call: .
clone_size: .
cdr3_nt: TGTGCCATCAGTGAGTCAGGGGGGGCGCACTACGAGCAGTACTTC
cdr3_aa: CAISESGGAHYEQYF

j_call: TRBJ2-4
v_call: TRBV6-5
d_call: .
clone_size: .
cdr3_nt: TGTGCCAGCAGTTACTGGCAGGGTGCTAAAAACATTCAGTACTTC
cdr3_aa: CASSYWQGAKNIQYF

j_call: TRBJ2-2
v_call: TRBV19
d_call: TRBD1
clone_size: .
cdr3_nt: TGTGCCAGTAGTATACAACAGGGGTACACCGGGGAGCTGTTTTTT
cdr3_aa: CASSIQQGYTGELFF

j_call: TRBJ2-7
v_call: TRBV12-5
d_call: TRBD1
clone_size: .
cdr3_nt: TGTGCTAGTGGTTTCACCCCCACCGGGACAGGTGACTACGAGCAGTACTTC
cdr3_aa: CASGFTPTGTGDYEQYF

j_call: TRBJ2-1
v_call: TRBV24-1
d_call: TRBD2
clone_size: once
cdr3_nt: TGTGCCACCAGTGATTCAGGGACTAGCCTCATCATGGAGCAGTTCTTC
cdr3_aa: CATSDSGTSLIMEQFF

j_call: TRBJ2-7
v_call: TRBV5-4
d_call: .
clone_size: .
cdr3_nt: TGTGCCAGCAGCTTGCCTCGGGGTTCCACCTACGAGCAGTACTTC
cdr3_aa: CASSLPRGSTYEQYF

j_call: TRBJ2-6
v_call: TRBV21-1
d_call: .
clone_size: .
cdr3_nt: TGTGCCACCACGAGGGGGGGGACGGCTGGGGCCAACGTCCTGACTTTC
cdr3_aa: CATTRGGTAGANVLTF

j_call: TRBJ1-2
v_call: TRBV5-1
d_call: TRBD1
clone_size: .
cdr3_nt: TGCGCCAGCAGCTATCAGGGGGAAAACTATGGCTACACCTTC
cdr3_aa: CASSYQGENYGYTF

j_call: TRBJ2-1
v_call: TRBV9
d_call: TRBD2
clone_size: .
cdr3_nt: TGTGCCAGCAGCGTAGTATCCAGCGGGGACTACAATGAGCAGTTCTTC
cdr3_aa: CASSVVSSGDYNEQFF

j_call: TRBJ2-7
v_call: TRBV28
d_call: TRBD1
clone_size: .
cdr3_nt: TGTGCCAGCAGGGAGGACAGGGCCCCCTACGAGCAGTACTTC
cdr3_aa: CASREDRAPYEQYF

j_call: TRBJ1-2
v_call: TRBV6-5
d_call: .
clone_size: once
cdr3_nt: TGTGCCAGCAGCCCAGGGGTATATGGCTACACCTTC
cdr3_aa: CASSPGVYGYTF

j_call: TRBJ2-1
v_call: TRBV4-1
d_call: .
clone_size: .
cdr3_nt: TGCGCCAGCAGCCAAGATCATCGGGGAAGAACCTACAATGAGCAGTTCTTC
cdr3_aa: CASSQDHRGRTYNEQFF

j_call: TRBJ2-5
v_call: TRBV5-1
d_call: .
clone_size: .
cdr3_nt: TGCGCCAGCAGCGGAGGGACGGCCCAAGAGACCCAGTACTTC
cdr3_aa: CASSGGTAQETQYF

j_call: TRBJ2-7
v_call: TRBV7-9
d_call: TRBD1
clone_size: .
cdr3_nt: TGTGCCAGCAGCTGGGACAGGGGGTTGACCGAGCAGTACTTC
cdr3_aa: CASSWDRGLTEQYF

j_call: TRBJ2-7
v_call: TRBV5-1
d_call: TRBD1
clone_size: .
cdr3_nt: TGCGCCAGCAGCTCGGACAGGGGGCACGACGAGCAGTACTTC
cdr3_aa: CASSSDRGHDEQYF

j_call: TRBJ2-7
v_call: TRBV5-1
d_call: TRBD2
clone_size: .
cdr3_nt: TGCGCCAGCAGCCCCGGGGGGGGGCAATACGAGCAGTACTTC
cdr3_aa: CASSPGGGQYEQYF